The 26 T cell receptor beta chains listed next were all sequenced from one sample in a study of T cells in Graves' hyperthyroidism and ophthalmopathy (dated by TCRdb to the late 2010s). The library was produced with multiplex PCR. Sequenced on an Illumina HiSeq 2000. The TCR beta CDR3 regions were amplified from RNA transcripts. The first round of RT-PCR for the TCR CDR3 was performed with the HTBI primer set and the Qiagen OneStep RT-PCR kit. Through fastp at Q25 and MiXCR, TCRdb rebuilt clones from the public reads, retaining in-frame beta chains. A single entry per CDR3 protein holds the most common genes and DNA from its merged rows. The sample profile shows more than 500,000 distinct CDR3 sequences; about 43% of them were found once. The biggest ten clones account for under 20% of the sample. Material: peripheral blood or thyroid tissue (not recorded which). The receptor set was obtained from an adult woman with Graves' disease, either hyperthyroidism or ophthalmopathy (not recorded which).

As for this clonotype: With a much larger clone just one base away, this may be a read error. The chain couples TRBV6-5 to TRBJ1-4, with 7 positions matching TRBD1. Per germline, CDR1 MNHEY and CDR2 SVGAGI. CDR3 length: 13 residues. The CDR3 here is CASRGTVREILFF. The DNA of the CDR3 is TGTGCCAGCAGGGGGACAGTCAGGGAAATACTGTTTTTT.

This clonotype was found once. The chain couples TRBV29-1 to TRBJ1-2; D remains unclear. In germline, CDR1 is SQVTM, CDR2 ANQGSEA. The ends were cut back, 0 bases at V and 5 bases at J, with 16 bases in the middle. CDR3 length: 15 amino acids. The CDR3 loop is CSVEDHGRGPYGYTF. CDR3 coding DNA: TGCAGCGTTGAAGATCACGGCAGAGGTCCTTATGGCTACACCTTC.

This chain connects TRBV12-3 or TRBV12-4 to TRBJ1-2; D might be TRBD1 (5 bases). Trimming removed 3 bases from V and 4 bases from J, with 15 bases in between. CDR3 length equals 15 residues. CDR3 protein: CASSFWGRDGYGYTF. The DNA of the CDR3 is TGTGCCAGCAGTTTCTGGGGCAGGGATGGCTATGGCTACACCTTC.

The chain couples TRBV20-1 to TRBJ1-6; 7 bases are a match to TRBD1. The trim removed 6 bases at V and 9 bases at J, leaving 8 bases unmatched. Per germline, CDR1 DFQATT and CDR2 SNEGSKA (reference sequence). The CDR3 has 13 amino acids. CDR3 DNA sequence: TGCAGTGCAGGACAGGCCCGGGGTTCACCCCTCCACTTT. It specifies CSAGQARGSPLHF.

This chain links TRBV4-1 with TRBJ1-5, with 7 positions matching TRBD1. Losses at the gene ends were 1 base for V and 7 bases for J; bases not matched to a gene: 13. CDR1 MGHRA and CDR2 YSYEKL come from the germline V gene. The CDR3 is 17 residues long. The CDR3 loop reads CASSQVLATGAGQPQHF. CDR3 in DNA: TGCGCCAGCAGCCAAGTATTAGCTACAGGGGCTGGCCAGCCCCAGCATTTT.

This clonotype appeared many times. V usage is TRBV7-9 and J usage is TRBJ1-5; perhaps TRBD1 as D (5 bases). The CDR3 is 14 amino acids. The germline CDR1 and CDR2 sequences are SEHNR and FQNEAQ (reference sequence). Trimming left V 4 bases short and J 0 bases short, with 7 bases between. The CDR3: CASSSTGSNQPQHF. The CDR3 region has the DNA TGTGCCAGCAGCTCCACAGGTAGCAATCAGCCCCAGCATTTT. Looking up the rest from reference TRBV7-9 and TRBJ1-5 gives the full variable domain: DTGVSQNPRHKITKRGQNVTFRCDPISEHNRLYWYRQTLGQGPEFLTYFQNEAQLEKSRLLSDRFSAERPKGSFSTLEIQRTEQGDSAMYLCASSSTGSNQPQHFGDGTRLSIL.

The count of this clonotype is one. The V call is TRBV20-1, the J call TRBJ1-3, with 8 bases matching TRBD1. V shed 6 bases, J shed 7 bases, and the junction held 5 bases outside the gene matches. This CDR3 spans 12 amino acids. Germline CDR1 DFQATT, CDR2 SNEGSKA (reference sequence). CDR3 loop: CSAAQGANTIYF. The CDR3 coding sequence is TGCAGTGCCGCCCAGGGGGCGAACACCATATATTTT.

This clonotype appeared many times. The chain links TRBV5-1 to TRBJ2-7, with D perhaps assigned TRBD1 or TRBD2 (5 bases each). This CDR3 region has 15 residues. The V end lost 4 bases, the J end lost 2 bases, and 16 bases lay between the germline ends. Germline V gene sequence: CDR1 SGHRS, CDR2 YFSETQ. CDR3 DNA sequence: TGCGCCAGCAGCCCGGACGGGACGGTCCCCTACGAGCAGTACTTC. Amino acid sequence: CASSPDGTVPYEQYF.

The V and J genes are TRBV7-9 and TRBJ1-5; D perhaps matches TRBD1 (5 bases). Looked up from germline, CDR1 is SEHNR and CDR2 is FQNEAQ (reference sequence). V was clipped by 5 bases and J by 14 bases, with 19 bases between them. The CDR3 has 13 amino acids. In nucleotides, the CDR3 is TGTGCCAGCAGCGCCCGACAGATCGGCTACGAGCATTTT. Its translation: CASSARQIGYEHF.

The chain combines TRBV25-1 with TRBJ1-6; D is undetermined. This CDR3 contains 12 residues. CDR1 MGHDK and CDR2 SYGVNS come from the germline V gene. V was pared by 5 bases and J by 10 bases, with 9 bases between. Here the CDR3 reads CASSLPASPLHF. CDR3 DNA: TGTGCCAGCAGTTTGCCGGCATCACCCCTCCACTTT.

This rearrangement joins TRBV19 to TRBJ2-7; TRBD1 matches 9 bases. CDR1 and CDR2 from the germline V gene are LNHDA and SQIVND (reference sequence). V shed 9 bases, J shed 4 bases, and the junction held 13 bases outside the gene matches. The CDR3 has 15 residues. In nucleotides, the CDR3 is TGTGCCAGCAGCCGGGGACAGGGCTTTTCTTACGAGCAGTACTTC. Amino acids: CASSRGQGFSYEQYF.

J is TRBJ2-1 and V is TRBV24-1; 9 bases map to TRBD1. The CDR3 contains 17 residues. V gave up 7 bases and J gave up 0 bases; unmatched junction bases: 9. In germline, CDR1 is KGHDR, CDR2 SFDVKD. CDR3 in DNA: TGTGCCACCAGCACTAGGACAGGGGCGAGCTCCTACAATGAGCAGTTCTTC. This sequence encodes CATSTRTGASSYNEQFF.

The rearrangement joins TRBV2 to TRBJ1-6; the D gene is possibly TRBD1 (6 bases). V lost 7 bases to trimming and J lost 5 bases, with 15 bases between them. Germline CDR1 reads SNHLY; CDR2 reads FYNNEI. The CDR3 is 15 residues long. In DNA, the CDR3 is TGTGCCAGCATCCTAGGGGGTTCCAATAATTCACCCCTCCACTTT. Translation gives CASILGGSNNSPLHF.

This clonotype was found many times. The chain links TRBV12-3 or TRBV12-4 to TRBJ1-5, with a tentative D call TRBD1 (5 bases). The CDR3 sequence is 14 residues long. V was clipped by 6 bases and J by 0 bases, with 9 bases between them. This CDR3 reads CASSPGNSNQPQHF. In DNA, the CDR3 is TGTGCCAGCAGCCCAGGGAATAGCAATCAGCCCCAGCATTTT.

The genes are TRBV12-3 or TRBV12-4 and TRBJ1-2; D is perhaps TRBD1 (5 bases). The length of the CDR3 is 13 residues. Trimming shortened V by 6 bases and J by 4 bases, and 12 bases separated the two germline ends. The CDR3: CASSPEGTYGYTF. CDR3 nucleotides: TGTGCCAGCAGCCCAGAGGGGACCTATGGCTACACCTTC.

This clonotype appeared many times. The chain couples TRBV2 to TRBJ2-2; 8 bases align to TRBD2. The CDR3 length is 14 residues. V lost 6 bases to trimming and J lost 3 bases; unmatched junction nucleotides: 3. Germline V gives CDR1 SNHLY, CDR2 FYNNEI. The CDR3 region is CASRSGLDTGELFF. DNA for the CDR3: TGTGCCAGCAGGTCGGGACTAGACACCGGGGAGCTGTTTTTT.

Notes on this clonotype: This may stem from a read error, because a much larger clone lies one nucleotide away. The gene calls are TRBV6-6 and TRBJ2-7; D is uncertain. This CDR3 is built from 12 residues. Germline V lookup: CDR1 MNHNY, CDR2 SVGAGI (reference sequence). Trimming shortened V by 6 bases and J by 7 bases, and 13 bases separated the two germline ends. The CDR3 region is CASRAYRLEQYF. CDR3 DNA: TGTGCCAGCAGGGCGTACCGGTTGGAGCAGTACTTC.

This clonotype was counted many times. The chain carries TRBV2 and TRBJ1-5; TRBD1 might be the D (6 bases). Germline V gene lookup returns CDR1 SNHLY and CDR2 FYNNEI. Trimming stripped 8 bases from V and 3 bases from J, with 11 bases between. There are 13 residues in the CDR3. The chain's CDR3 is CASSQGYNQPQHF. In nucleotides, the CDR3 is TGTGCCAGCTCACAGGGCTACAATCAGCCCCAGCATTTT.

The gene calls are TRBV28 and TRBJ2-5; TRBD2 matches at 9 bases. CDR3 length: 18 amino acids. The trim removed 5 bases at V and 5 bases at J, leaving 18 bases unmatched. CDR1 and CDR2 (germline): MDHEN, SYDVKM. The CDR3 bases are TGTGCCAGCAGTGCTCCGTCAGCGGGAGGTATTTTAAAGGAGACCCAGTACTTC. Translated, it gives CASSAPSAGGILKETQYF.

The chain links TRBV5-1 to TRBJ1-2; D call uncertain. Germline V gene sequence: CDR1 SGHRS, CDR2 YFSETQ. V lost 1 base to trimming and J lost 8 bases, with 15 bases between them. The CDR3 has 14 amino acids. The CDR3 nucleotides are TGCGCCAGCAGCTTGAGTCCCGGTTTTGGCGGCTACACCTTC. Translation gives CASSLSPGFGGYTF.

The chain carries TRBV7-3 and TRBJ1-5; 8 bases fit TRBD1. Germline CDR1 is SGHTA and CDR2 is FQGTGA. The CDR3 has 19 amino acids. V gave up 5 bases and J gave up 2 bases; unmatched junction bases: 17. The CDR3 here is CASSPGGQAVVLGNQPQHF. As DNA, the CDR3 is TGTGCCAGCAGCCCCGGGGGACAGGCGGTAGTCTTGGGCAATCAGCCCCAGCATTTT.

V and J are TRBV7-9 and TRBJ1-2; D perhaps matches TRBD1 (6 bases). Germline CDR1 SEHNR, CDR2 FQNEAQ (reference sequence). V shed 4 bases and J shed 3 bases, with 18 bases lying between them. This CDR3 comprises 16 residues. In DNA, the CDR3 is TGTGCCAGCAGCTCCTTGCAGGGGATCGTCGACTATGGCTACACCTTC. As protein: CASSSLQGIVDYGYTF.

J is TRBJ1-3 and V is TRBV19; 8 bases line up with TRBD1. CDR3 length: 18 amino acids. Germline CDR1 reads LNHDA; CDR2 reads SQIVND (reference sequence). J was trimmed by 1 base and V by 6 bases; bases with no gene match: 14. The CDR3 region is CASSLGRDRIFSGNTIYF. The CDR3 DNA is TGTGCCAGTAGCCTCGGACGGGACAGGATATTTTCTGGAAACACCATATATTTT.

The CDR3 DNA is TGTGCCACCACGCCGGGACAGGGGCGATATACCTATGGCTACACCTTC. It yields the protein CATTPGQGRYTYGYTF. This rearrangement joins TRBV10-3 to TRBJ1-2, with 10 bases fitting TRBD1. CDR3 length equals 16 residues. Germline V gene data show CDR1 as ENHRY and CDR2 as SYGVKD. Germline trimming cut 10 bases from V and 4 bases from J; bases unmatched to any gene: 15.

This clonotype showed up many times. The chain recombines TRBV7-9 with TRBJ1-2, with D uncertain. Trimming took off 3 bases at V and 8 bases at J, with 13 bases between the two ends. The CDR3 sequence is 13 residues long. From germline, CDR1 is SEHNR and CDR2 FQNEAQ (reference sequence). The CDR3 protein is CASSLGGSGGYTF. The CDR3 DNA sequence: TGTGCCAGCAGCTTGGGCGGGTCGGGCGGCTACACCTTC.

This clonotype was seen ten or more times. The chain recombines TRBV10-1 with TRBJ1-1; 7 positions match TRBD1. There are 15 residues in the CDR3. Germline CDR1 is WNHNN and CDR2 is SYGVQD (reference sequence). V shed 8 bases, J shed 4 bases, and the junction held 13 bases outside the gene matches. The chain's CDR3 is CASGNTGVGGTEAFF. The CDR3 DNA reads as TGCGCCAGCGGTAACACAGGGGTTGGTGGCACTGAAGCTTTCTTT.